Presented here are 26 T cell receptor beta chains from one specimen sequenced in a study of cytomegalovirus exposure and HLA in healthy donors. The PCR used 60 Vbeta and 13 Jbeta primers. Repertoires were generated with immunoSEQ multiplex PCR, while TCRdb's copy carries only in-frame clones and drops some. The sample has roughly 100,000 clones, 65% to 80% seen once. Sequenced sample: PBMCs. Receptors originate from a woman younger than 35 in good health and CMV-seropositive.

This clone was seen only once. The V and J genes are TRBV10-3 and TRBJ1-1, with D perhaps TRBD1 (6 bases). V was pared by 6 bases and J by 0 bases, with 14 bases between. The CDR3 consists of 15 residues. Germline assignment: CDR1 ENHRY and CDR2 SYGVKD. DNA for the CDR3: TGTGCCATCAGCCCGACAGGACCCATGAACACTGAAGCTTTCTTT. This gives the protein CAISPTGPMNTEAFF.

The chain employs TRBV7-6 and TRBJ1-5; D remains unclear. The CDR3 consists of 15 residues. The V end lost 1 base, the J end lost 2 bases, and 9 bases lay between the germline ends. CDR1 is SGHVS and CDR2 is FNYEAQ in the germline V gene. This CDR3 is CASSLGSAGNQPQHF. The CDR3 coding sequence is TGTGCCAGCAGCTTAGGGAGCGCCGGCAATCAGCCCCAGCATTTT.

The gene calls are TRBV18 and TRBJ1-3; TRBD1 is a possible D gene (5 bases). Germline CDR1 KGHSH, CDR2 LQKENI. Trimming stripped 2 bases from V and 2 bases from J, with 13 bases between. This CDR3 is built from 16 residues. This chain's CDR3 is CASSPVTGVTGNTIYF. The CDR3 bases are TGTGCCAGCTCACCAGTAACAGGAGTAACTGGAAACACCATATATTTT.

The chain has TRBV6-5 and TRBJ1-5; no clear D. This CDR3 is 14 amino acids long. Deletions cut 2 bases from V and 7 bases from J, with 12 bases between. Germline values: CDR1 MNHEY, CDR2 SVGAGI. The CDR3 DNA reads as TGTGCCAGCAGTTACGGCCGGGGAGGACAGCCCCAGCATTTT. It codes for CASSYGRGGQPQHF.

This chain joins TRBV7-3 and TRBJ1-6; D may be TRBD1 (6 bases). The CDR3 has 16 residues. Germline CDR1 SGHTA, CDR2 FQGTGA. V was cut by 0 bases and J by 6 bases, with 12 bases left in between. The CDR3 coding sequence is TGTGCCAGCAGCTTAACGACAGGCCTGGGTAATTCACCCCTCCACTTT. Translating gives CASSLTTGLGNSPLHF.

CDR3 amino acids: CASTDRPGELFF. For the CDR3, the DNA is TGTGCCAGCACTGATCGTCCCGGGGAGCTGTTTTTT. The chain uses TRBV6-1 and TRBJ2-2; D not resolved. The CDR3 loop spans 12 amino acids. CDR1 is MNHNS and CDR2 is SASEGT in the germline V gene. Between the trimmed V and J ends, which lost 7 bases and 6 bases, there was a span of 9 bases.

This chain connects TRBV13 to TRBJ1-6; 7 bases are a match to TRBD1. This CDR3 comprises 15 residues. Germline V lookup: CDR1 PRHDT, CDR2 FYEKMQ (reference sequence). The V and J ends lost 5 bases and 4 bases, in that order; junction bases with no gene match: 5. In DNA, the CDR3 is TGTGCCAGCAGCCTCGGACAGGAATATAATTCACCCCTCCACTTT. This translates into CASSLGQEYNSPLHF. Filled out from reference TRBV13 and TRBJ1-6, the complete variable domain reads AAGVIQSPRHLIKEKRETATLKCYPIPRHDTVYWYQQGPGQDPQFLISFYEKMQSDKGSIPDRFSAQQFSDYHSELNMSSLELGDSALYFCASSLGQEYNSPLHFGNGTRLTVT.

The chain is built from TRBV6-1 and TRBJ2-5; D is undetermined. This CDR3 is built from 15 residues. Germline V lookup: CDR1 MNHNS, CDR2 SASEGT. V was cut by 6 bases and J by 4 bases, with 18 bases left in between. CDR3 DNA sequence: TGTGCCAGCAGCCCGTTGTCAGCGACGCCAGAGACCCAGTACTTC. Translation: CASSPLSATPETQYF.

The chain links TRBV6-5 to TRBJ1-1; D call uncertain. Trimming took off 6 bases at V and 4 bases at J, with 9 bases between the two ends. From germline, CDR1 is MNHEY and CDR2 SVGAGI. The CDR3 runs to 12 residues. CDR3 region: CASSPGITEAFF. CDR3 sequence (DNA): TGTGCCAGCAGCCCAGGAATCACTGAAGCTTTCTTT.

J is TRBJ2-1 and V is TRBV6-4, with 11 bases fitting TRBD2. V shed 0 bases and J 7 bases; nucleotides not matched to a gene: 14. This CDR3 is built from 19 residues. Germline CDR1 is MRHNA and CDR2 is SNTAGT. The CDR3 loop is CASSDSGVAGGPHWNEQFF. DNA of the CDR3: TGTGCCAGCAGTGACTCAGGGGTAGCGGGAGGGCCTCATTGGAATGAGCAGTTCTTC.

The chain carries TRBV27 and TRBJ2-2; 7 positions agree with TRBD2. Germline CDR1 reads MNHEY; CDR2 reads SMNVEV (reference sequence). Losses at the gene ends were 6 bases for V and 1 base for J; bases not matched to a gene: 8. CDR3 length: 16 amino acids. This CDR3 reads CASRRDYEVNTGELFF. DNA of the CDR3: TGTGCCAGCAGGCGGGACTATGAGGTGAACACCGGGGAGCTGTTTTTT.

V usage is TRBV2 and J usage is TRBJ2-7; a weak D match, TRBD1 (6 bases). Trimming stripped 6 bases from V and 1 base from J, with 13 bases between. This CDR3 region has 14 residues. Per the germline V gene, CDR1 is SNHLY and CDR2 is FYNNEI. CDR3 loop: CASRDHGQSYEQYF. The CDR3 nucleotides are TGTGCCAGCAGGGACCATGGACAGTCCTACGAGCAGTACTTC.

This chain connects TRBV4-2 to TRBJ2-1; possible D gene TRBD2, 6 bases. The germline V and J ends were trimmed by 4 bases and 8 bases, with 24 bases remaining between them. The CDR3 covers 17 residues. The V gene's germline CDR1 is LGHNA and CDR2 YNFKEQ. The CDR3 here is CASSREISGRIPHEQFF. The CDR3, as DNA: TGTGCCAGCAGCCGAGAGATTTCGGGGAGGATTCCCCATGAGCAGTTCTTC.

For the CDR3, the DNA is TGCGCCAGCAGCCAAGGGCAAGCGATCCGAGCCAAAAACATTCAGTACTTC. The encoded protein is CASSQGQAIRAKNIQYF. The genes are TRBV4-1 and TRBJ2-4, with D unclear. Germline V gene lookup returns CDR1 MGHRA and CDR2 YSYEKL. CDR3 length equals 17 residues. Trimming stripped 1 base from V and 0 bases from J, with 13 bases between.

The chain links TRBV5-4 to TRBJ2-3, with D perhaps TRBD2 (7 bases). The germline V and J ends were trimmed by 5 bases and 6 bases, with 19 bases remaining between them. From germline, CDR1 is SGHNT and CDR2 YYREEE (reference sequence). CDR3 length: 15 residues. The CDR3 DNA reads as TGTGCCAGCAGGATCTTGGGGGGGGGCGGGGATACGCAGTATTTT. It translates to CASRILGGGGDTQYF.

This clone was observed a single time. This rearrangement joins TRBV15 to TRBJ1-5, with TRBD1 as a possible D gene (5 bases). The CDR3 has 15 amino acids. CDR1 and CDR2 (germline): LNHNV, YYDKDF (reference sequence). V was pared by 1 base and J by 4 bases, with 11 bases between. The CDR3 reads CATSRGEGSNQPQHF. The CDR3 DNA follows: TGTGCCACCAGCAGAGGGGAGGGGAGTAATCAGCCCCAGCATTTT.

The CDR3 bases are TGCGCCAGCAGCTTGGGAGACGGCGGGGCCCAAGAGACCCAGTACTTC. Translating gives CASSLGDGGAQETQYF. This chain links TRBV5-1 with TRBJ2-5, with a weak D call TRBD2 (6 bases). The CDR3 totals 16 residues. Trimming removed 0 bases at V and 1 base at J, with 13 bases between. CDR1 is SGHRS and CDR2 is YFSETQ in the germline V gene. Full variable domain (remainder filled in from reference TRBV5-1 and TRBJ2-5): KAGVTQTPRYLIKTRGQQVTLSCSPISGHRSVSWYQQTPGQGLQFLFEYFSETQRNKGNFPGRFSGRQFSNSRSEMNVSTLELGDSALYLCASSLGDGGAQETQYFGPGTRLLVL.

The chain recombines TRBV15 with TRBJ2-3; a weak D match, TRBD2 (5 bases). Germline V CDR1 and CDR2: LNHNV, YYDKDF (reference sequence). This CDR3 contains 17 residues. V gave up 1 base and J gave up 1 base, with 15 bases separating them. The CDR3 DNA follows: TGTGCCACCAGCAGAGTCGGGCTAGCCTGGGGCACAGATACGCAGTATTTT. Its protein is CATSRVGLAWGTDTQYF.

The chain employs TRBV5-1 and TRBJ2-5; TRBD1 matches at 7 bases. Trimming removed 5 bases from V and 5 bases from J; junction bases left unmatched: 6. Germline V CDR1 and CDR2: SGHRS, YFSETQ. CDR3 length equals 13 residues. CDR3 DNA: TGCGCCAGCAGAAGGGGGCCGGAGGAGACCCAGTACTTC. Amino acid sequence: CASRRGPEETQYF.

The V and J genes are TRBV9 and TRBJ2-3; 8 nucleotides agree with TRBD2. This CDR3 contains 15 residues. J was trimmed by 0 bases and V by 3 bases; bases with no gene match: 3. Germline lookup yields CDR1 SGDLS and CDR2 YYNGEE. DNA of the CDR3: TGTGCCAGCAGCGCGGGGGGGGCTAGCACAGATACGCAGTATTTT. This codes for CASSAGGASTDTQYF.

CDR3 DNA sequence: TGTGCCAGTAGTATAGACCACTCGGTAGCGGGAGGGTCCTACGAGCAGTACTTC. Translated, it gives CASSIDHSVAGGSYEQYF. The V call is TRBV19, the J call TRBJ2-7, with 11 positions matching TRBD2. V shed 0 bases and J 1 base; nucleotides not matched to a gene: 8. This CDR3 has 18 amino acids. Per germline, CDR1 LNHDA and CDR2 SQIVND (reference sequence).

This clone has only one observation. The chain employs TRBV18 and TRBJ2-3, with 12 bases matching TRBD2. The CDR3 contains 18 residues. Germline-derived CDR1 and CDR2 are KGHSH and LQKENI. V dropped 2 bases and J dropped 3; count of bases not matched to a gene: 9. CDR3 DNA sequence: TGTGCCAGCTCACCAAGGCCTAGCGGGAGGGCCGGGACAGATACGCAGTATTTT. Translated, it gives CASSPRPSGRAGTDTQYF.

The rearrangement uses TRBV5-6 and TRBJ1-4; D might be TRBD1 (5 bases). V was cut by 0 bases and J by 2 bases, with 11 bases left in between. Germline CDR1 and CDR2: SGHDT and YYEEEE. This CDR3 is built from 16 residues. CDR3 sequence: CASSLGRAMTNEKLFF. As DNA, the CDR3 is TGTGCCAGCAGCTTGGGCAGGGCAATGACTAATGAAAAACTGTTTTTT. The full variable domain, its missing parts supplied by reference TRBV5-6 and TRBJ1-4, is DAGVTQSPTHLIKTRGQQVTLRCSPKSGHDTVSWYQQALGQGPQFIFQYYEEEERQRGNFPDRFSGHQFPNYSSELNVNALLLGDSALYLCASSLGRAMTNEKLFFGSGTQLSVL.

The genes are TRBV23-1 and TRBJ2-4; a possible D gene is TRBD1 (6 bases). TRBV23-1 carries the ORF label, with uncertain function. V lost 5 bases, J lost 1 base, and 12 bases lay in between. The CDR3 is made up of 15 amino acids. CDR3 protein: CASSYRERAKNIQYF. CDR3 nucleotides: TGCGCCAGCAGTTACAGGGAGAGGGCCAAAAACATTCAGTACTTC.

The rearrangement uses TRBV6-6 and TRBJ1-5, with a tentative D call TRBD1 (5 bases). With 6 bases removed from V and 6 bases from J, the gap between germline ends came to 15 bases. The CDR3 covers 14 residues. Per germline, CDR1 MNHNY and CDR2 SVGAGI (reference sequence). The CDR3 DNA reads TGTGCCAGCAGGTTCGGCAGGGAGGTTCAGCCCCAGCATTTT. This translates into CASRFGREVQPQHF.

The CDR3 region is CASSPSAGSEEQYF. The CDR3 region has the DNA TGTGCCAGCTCACCGTCGGCAGGGTCGGAGGAGCAGTACTTC. The chain is built from TRBV18 and TRBJ2-7; TRBD1 is a possible D gene (5 bases). The V gene lost 3 bases and the J gene lost 7 bases, with 16 bases spanning the gap. This CDR3 comprises 14 residues. CDR1 and CDR2 from the germline V gene are KGHSH and LQKENI.